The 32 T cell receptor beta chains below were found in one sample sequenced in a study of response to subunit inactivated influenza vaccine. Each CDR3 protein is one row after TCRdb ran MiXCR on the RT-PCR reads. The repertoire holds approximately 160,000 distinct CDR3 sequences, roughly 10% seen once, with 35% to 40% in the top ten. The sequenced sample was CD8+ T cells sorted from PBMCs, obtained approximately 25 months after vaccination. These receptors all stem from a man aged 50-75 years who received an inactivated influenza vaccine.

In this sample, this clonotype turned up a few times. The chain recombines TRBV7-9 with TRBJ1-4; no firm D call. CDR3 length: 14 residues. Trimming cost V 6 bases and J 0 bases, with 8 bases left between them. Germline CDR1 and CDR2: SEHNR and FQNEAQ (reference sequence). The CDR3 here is CASRAEATNEKLFF. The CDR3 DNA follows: TGTGCCAGCAGGGCAGAGGCAACTAATGAAAAACTGTTTTTT.

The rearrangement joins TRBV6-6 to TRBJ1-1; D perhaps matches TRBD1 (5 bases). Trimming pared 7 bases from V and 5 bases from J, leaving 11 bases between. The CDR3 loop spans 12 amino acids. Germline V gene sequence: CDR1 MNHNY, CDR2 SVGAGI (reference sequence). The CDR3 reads CASTPGLTEAFF. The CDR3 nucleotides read TGTGCCAGCACTCCAGGGTTAACTGAAGCTTTCTTT.

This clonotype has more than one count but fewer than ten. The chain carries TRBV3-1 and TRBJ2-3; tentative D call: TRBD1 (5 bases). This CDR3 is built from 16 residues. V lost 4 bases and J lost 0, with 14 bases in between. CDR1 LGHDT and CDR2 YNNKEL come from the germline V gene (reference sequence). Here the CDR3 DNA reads TGTGCCAGCAGCCCGCTGGGTGGGGCTAGCACAGATACGCAGTATTTT. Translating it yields CASSPLGGASTDTQYF.

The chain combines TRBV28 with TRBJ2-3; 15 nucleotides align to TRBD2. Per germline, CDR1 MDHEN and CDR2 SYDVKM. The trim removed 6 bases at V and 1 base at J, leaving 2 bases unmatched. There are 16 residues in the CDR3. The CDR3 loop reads CASRGTSGGRTDTQYF. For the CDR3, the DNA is TGTGCCAGCAGGGGGACTAGCGGGGGGCGCACAGATACGCAGTATTTT.

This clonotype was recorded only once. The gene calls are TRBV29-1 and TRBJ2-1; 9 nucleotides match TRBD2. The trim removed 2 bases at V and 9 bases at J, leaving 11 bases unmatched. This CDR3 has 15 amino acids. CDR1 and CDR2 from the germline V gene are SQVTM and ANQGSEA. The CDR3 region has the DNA TGCAGCGTTGAATTGTGGGCGGGAGGGCCGGGTGAGCAGTTCTTC. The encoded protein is CSVELWAGGPGEQFF.

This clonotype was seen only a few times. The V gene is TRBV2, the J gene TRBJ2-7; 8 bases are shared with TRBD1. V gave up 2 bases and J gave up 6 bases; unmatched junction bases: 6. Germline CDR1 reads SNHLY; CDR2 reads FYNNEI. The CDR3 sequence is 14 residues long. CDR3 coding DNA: TGTGCCAGCAGTGAACCCCAGGGGGCTGGCGAGCAGTACTTC. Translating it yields CASSEPQGAGEQYF. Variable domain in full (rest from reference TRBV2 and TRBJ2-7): EPEVTQTPSHQVTQMGQEVILRCVPISNHLYFYWYRQILGQKVEFLVSFYNNEISEKSEIFDDQFSVERPDGSNFTLKIRSTKLEDSAMYFCASSEPQGAGEQYFGPGTRLTVT.

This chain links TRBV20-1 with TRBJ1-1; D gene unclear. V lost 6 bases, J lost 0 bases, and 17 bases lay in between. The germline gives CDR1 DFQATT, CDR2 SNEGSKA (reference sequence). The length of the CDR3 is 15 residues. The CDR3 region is CSATAGLVMNTEAFF. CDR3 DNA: TGCAGTGCCACGGCGGGGTTAGTAATGAACACTGAAGCTTTCTTT.

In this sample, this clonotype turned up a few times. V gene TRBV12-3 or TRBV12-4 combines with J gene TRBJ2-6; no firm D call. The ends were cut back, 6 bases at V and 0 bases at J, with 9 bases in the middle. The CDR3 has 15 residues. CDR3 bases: TGTGCCAGCAGCCTGCTGGGCTCTGGGGCCAACGTCCTGACTTTC. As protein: CASSLLGSGANVLTF.

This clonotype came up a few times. This chain's CDR3 is CASSGIRLEQYF. The CDR3, as DNA: TGTGCCAGCAGTGGCATTCGTCTCGAGCAGTACTTC. J is TRBJ2-7 and V is TRBV6-2 or TRBV6-3; D is unclear. The germline CDR1 and CDR2 sequences are MNHEY and SVGEGT. The V and J ends lost 5 bases and 6 bases respectively, with 11 bases between them. The CDR3 has 12 residues.

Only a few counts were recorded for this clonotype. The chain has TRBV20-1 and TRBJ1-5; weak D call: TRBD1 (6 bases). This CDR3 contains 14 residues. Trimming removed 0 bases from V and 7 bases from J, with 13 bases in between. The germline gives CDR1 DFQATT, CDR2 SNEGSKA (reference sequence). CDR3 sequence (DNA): TGCAGTGCTAGAGATAGAGGGGGTGGGCAGCCCCAGCATTTT. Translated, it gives CSARDRGGGQPQHF.

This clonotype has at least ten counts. CDR3: CASSLWGDPTGTDTQYF. DNA of the CDR3: TGTGCCAGCAGCTTATGGGGAGACCCCACAGGCACAGATACGCAGTATTTT. V usage is TRBV7-8 and J usage is TRBJ2-3, with D tentatively TRBD2 (5 bases). The CDR3 spans 17 residues. Germline-derived CDR1 and CDR2 are SGHVS and FQNEAQ. Trimming stripped 2 bases from V and 1 base from J, with 16 bases between.

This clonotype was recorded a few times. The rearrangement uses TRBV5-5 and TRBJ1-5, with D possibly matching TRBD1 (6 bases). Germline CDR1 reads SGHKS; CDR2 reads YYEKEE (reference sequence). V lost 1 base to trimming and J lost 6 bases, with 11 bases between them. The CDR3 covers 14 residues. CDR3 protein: CASSLLGGGQPQHF. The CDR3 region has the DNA TGTGCCAGCAGCTTGTTGGGGGGCGGTCAGCCCCAGCATTTT.

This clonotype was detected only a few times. The CDR3 region has the DNA TGTGCCAGCAGCCCTTTTTTCGGCAATGAGCAGTTCTTC. It translates to CASSPFFGNEQFF. This sequence joins TRBV9 and TRBJ2-1; the D is unclear. The germline CDR1 and CDR2 sequences are SGDLS and YYNGEE. V lost 4 bases, J lost 6 bases, and 11 bases lay in between. This CDR3 spans 13 amino acids.

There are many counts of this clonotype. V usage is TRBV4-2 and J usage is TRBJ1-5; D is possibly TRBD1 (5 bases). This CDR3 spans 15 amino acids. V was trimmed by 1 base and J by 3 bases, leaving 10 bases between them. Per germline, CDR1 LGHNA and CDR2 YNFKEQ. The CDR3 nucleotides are TGTGCCAGCAGCCAAGCCAGGGCATTCAATCAGCCCCAGCATTTT. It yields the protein CASSQARAFNQPQHF.

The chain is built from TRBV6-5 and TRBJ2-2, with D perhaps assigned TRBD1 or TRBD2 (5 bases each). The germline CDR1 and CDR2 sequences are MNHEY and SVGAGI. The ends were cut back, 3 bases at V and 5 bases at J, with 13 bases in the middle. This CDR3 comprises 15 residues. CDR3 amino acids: CASSYWGSGTGELFF. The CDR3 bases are TGTGCCAGCAGTTATTGGGGGAGTGGAACCGGGGAGCTGTTTTTT.

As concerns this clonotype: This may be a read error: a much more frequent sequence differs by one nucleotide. The CDR3 here is CASSIQETQYF. CDR3 DNA: TGTGCCAGCAGTATCCAAGAGACCCAGTACTTC. The J gene is TRBJ2-5, the V gene TRBV6-6; D is uncertain. The germline V gene encodes CDR1 MNHNY and CDR2 SVGAGI (reference sequence). The CDR3 extends over 11 amino acids. V gave up 5 bases and J gave up 1 base, with 2 bases separating them.

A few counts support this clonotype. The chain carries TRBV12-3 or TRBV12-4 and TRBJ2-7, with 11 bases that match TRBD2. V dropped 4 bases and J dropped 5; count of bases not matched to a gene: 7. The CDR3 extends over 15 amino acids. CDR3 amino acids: CASSYLAGGIDEQYF. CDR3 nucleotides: TGTGCCAGCAGTTACCTAGCGGGGGGTATCGACGAGCAGTACTTC.

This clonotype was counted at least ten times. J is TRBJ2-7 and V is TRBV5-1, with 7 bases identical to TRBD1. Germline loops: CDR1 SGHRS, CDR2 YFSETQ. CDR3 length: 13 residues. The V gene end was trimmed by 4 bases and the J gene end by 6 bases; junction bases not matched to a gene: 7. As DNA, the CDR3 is TGCGCCAGCAGCCCCGGACAGGCTCTCGAGCAGTACTTC. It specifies CASSPGQALEQYF.

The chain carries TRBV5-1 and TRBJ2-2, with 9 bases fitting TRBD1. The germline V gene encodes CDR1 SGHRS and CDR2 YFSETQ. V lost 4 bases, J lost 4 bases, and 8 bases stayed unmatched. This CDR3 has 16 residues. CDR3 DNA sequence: TGCGCCAGCAGCATGACAGGGGGGGACCTCACCGGGGAGCTGTTTTTT. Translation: CASSMTGGDLTGELFF.

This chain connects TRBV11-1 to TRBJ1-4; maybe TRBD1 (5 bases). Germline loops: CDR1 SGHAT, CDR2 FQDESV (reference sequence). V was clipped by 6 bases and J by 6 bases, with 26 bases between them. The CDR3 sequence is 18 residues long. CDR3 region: CASSILGVGEGGDEKLFF. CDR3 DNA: TGTGCCAGCAGTATCCTAGGGGTCGGGGAAGGAGGGGATGAAAAACTGTTTTTT.

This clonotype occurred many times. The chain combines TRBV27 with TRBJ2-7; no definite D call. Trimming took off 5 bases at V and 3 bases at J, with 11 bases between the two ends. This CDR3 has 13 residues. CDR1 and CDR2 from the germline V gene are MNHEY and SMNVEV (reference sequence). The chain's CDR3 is CASSPTGVYEQYF. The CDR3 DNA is TGTGCCAGCAGTCCCACCGGAGTCTACGAGCAGTACTTC.

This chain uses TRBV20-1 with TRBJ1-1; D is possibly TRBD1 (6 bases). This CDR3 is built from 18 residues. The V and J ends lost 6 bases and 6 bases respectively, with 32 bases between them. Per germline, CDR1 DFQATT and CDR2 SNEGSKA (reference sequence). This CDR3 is CSAKWGAGREGLRPEAFF. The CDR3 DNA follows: TGCAGTGCCAAATGGGGGGCAGGTAGAGAAGGGTTGCGCCCTGAAGCTTTCTTT.

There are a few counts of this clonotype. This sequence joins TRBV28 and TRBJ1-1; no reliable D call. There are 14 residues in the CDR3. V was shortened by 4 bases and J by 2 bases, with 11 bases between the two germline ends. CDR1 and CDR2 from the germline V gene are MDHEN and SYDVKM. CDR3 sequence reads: CASSSGVYNTEAFF. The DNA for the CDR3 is TGTGCCAGCAGTTCGGGTGTCTATAACACTGAAGCTTTCTTT.

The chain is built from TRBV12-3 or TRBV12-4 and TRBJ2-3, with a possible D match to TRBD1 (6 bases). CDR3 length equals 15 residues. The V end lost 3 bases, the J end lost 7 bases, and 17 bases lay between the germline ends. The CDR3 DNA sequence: TGTGCCAGCAGTTTTGAGACAGGAAGGGCGAATACGCAGTATTTT. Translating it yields CASSFETGRANTQYF.

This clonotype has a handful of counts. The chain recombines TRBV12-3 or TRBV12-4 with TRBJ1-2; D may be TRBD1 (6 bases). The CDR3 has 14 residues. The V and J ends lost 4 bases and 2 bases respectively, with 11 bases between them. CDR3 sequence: CASSSGQGNYGYTF. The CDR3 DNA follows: TGTGCCAGCAGTTCGGGACAAGGCAACTATGGCTACACCTTC.

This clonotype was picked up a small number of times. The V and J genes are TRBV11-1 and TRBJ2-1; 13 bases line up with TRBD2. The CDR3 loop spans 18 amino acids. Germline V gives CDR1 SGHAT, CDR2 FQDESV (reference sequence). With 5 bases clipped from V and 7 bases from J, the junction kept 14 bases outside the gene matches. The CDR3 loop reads CASSPSPVLAGGLNEQFF. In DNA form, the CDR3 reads TGTGCCAGCAGCCCGAGCCCGGTACTAGCGGGGGGGCTTAATGAGCAGTTCTTC.

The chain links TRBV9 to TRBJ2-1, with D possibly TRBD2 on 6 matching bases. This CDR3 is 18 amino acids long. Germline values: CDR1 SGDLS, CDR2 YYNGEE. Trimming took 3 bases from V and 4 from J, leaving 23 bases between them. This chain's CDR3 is CASSEGRTLMTAYNEQFF. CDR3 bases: TGTGCCAGCAGCGAAGGGAGGACCTTGATGACAGCTTACAATGAGCAGTTCTTC.

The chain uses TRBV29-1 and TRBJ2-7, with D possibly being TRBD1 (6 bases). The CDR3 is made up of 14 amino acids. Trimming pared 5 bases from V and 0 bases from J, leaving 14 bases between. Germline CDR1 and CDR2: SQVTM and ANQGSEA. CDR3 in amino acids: CSVPITGSSYEQYF. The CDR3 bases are TGCAGCGTTCCTATTACAGGGAGCTCCTACGAGCAGTACTTC.

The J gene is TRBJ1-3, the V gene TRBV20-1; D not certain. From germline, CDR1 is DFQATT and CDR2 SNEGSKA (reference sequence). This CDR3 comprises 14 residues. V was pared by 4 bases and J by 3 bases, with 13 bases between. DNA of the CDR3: TGCAGTGCTACCCCGTCGGGGTTTGGAAACACCATATATTTT. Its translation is CSATPSGFGNTIYF.

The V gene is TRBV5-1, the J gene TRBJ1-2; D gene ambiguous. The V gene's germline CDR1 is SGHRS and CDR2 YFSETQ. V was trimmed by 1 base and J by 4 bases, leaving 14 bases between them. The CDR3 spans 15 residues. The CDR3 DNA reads TGCGCCAGCAGCTTGTGGACGGGGTCTGGCTATGGCTACACCTTC. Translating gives CASSLWTGSGYGYTF.

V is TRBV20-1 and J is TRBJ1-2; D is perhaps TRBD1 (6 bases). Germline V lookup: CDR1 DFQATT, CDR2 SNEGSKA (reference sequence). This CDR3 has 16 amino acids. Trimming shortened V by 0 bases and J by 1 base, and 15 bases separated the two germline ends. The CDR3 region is CSARDIGQGFNYGYTF. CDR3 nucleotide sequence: TGCAGTGCTAGAGATATCGGGCAGGGGTTTAACTATGGCTACACCTTC.

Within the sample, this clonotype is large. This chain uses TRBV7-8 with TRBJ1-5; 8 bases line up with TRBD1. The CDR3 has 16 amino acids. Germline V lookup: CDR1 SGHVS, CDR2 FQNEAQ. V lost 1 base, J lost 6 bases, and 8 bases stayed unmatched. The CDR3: CASSLVAGGPGQPQHF. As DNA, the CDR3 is TGTGCCAGCAGCTTAGTCGCAGGGGGCCCCGGTCAGCCCCAGCATTTT.